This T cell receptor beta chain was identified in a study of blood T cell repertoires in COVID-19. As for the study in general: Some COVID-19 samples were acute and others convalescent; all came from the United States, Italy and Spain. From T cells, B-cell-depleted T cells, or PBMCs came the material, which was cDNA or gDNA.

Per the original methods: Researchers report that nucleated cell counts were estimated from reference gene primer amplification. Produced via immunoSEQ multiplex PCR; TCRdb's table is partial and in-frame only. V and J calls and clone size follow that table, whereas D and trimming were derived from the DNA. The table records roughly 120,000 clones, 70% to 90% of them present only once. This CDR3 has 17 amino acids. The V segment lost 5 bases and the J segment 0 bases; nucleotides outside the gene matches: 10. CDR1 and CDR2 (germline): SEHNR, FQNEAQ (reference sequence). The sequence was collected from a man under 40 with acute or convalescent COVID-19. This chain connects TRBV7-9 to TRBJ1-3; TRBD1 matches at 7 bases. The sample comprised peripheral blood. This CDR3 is CASSAWDSEISGNTIYF. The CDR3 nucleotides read TGTGCCAGCAGCGCCTGGGACAGCGAAATCTCTGGAAACACCATATATTTT.